One and the same sample provided the 14 T cell receptor beta chains below, sequenced in a study of CD8 T cells in ankylosing spondylitis. Broader study findings: For ankylosing spondylitis blood, a TCR beta motif of fewer than 10 highly homologous variants appeared characteristic.

The antigens for these receptors are not known. TCRdb re-derived calls from the 5' RACE reads in MiXCR, one entry per CDR3 protein. The data contain over 600,000 distinct CDR3 sequences, roughly 20% of them singletons. Sequenced input: blood, either unsorted or a sorted T cell fraction (not recorded which). The receptor source for this set is a male donor with ankylosing spondylitis.

The chain links TRBV19 to TRBJ1-5, with 11 bases identical to TRBD1. Germline CDR1 reads LNHDA; CDR2 reads SQIVND (reference sequence). After removal of 8 bases from V and 7 bases from J, the junction contained 4 bases not matched to a gene. The CDR3 has 13 amino acids. The CDR3 coding sequence is TGTGCCAGTTCGGACAGGGGGCAACAGCCCCAGCATTTT. Protein sequence: CASSDRGQQPQHF. Together with reference TRBV19 and TRBJ1-5, the CDR3 gives the full variable domain: DGGITQSPKYLFRKEGQNVTLSCEQNLNHDAMYWYRQDPGQGLRLIYYSQIVNDFQKGDIAEGYSVSREKKESFPLTVTSAQKNPTAFYLCASSDRGQQPQHFGDGTRLSIL.

This clonotype was counted ten times or more. The chain is built from TRBV28 and TRBJ2-2; D is possibly TRBD2 (5 bases). The CDR3 runs 13 residues. Germline CDR1 MDHEN, CDR2 SYDVKM. In DNA, the CDR3 is TGTGGGGTTAGCGCCCCGAACACCGGGGAGCTGTTTTTT. This gives the protein CGVSAPNTGELFF.

The chain joins TRBV12-3 or TRBV12-4 to TRBJ2-1, with D perhaps matching TRBD2 (7 bases). This CDR3 has 12 amino acids. V shed 2 bases and J shed 12 bases, with 11 bases lying between them. The CDR3 loop reads CASSLMRGPQFF. In nucleotides, the CDR3 is TGTGCCAGCAGTTTAATGCGGGGGCCGCAGTTCTTC.

This clonotype has more than one count but fewer than ten. This chain connects TRBV12-3 or TRBV12-4 to TRBJ1-4; the D gene is possibly TRBD1 (5 bases). The CDR3 loop spans 14 amino acids. V lost 1 base and J lost 4, with 7 bases in between. CDR3 nucleotides: TGTGCCAGCAGTTTAGGACAGAATAATGAAAAACTGTTTTTT. As protein: CASSLGQNNEKLFF.

This clonotype was recorded many times. This chain links TRBV20-1 with TRBJ2-2, with 7 positions matching TRBD2. Looked up from germline, CDR1 is DFQATT and CDR2 is SNEGSKA (reference sequence). This CDR3 spans 15 amino acids. The V and J ends lost 5 bases and 4 bases, in that order; junction bases with no gene match: 10. DNA for the CDR3: TGCAGTGCTGAGTGGGGGGGTGTTGGCACCGGGGAGCTGTTTTTT. As protein: CSAEWGGVGTGELFF.

This clonotype was counted a few times. V and J are TRBV24-1 and TRBJ2-7; 9 bases line up with TRBD2. This CDR3 has 14 residues. The V segment lost 5 bases and the J segment 5 bases; nucleotides outside the gene matches: 6. Germline CDR1 and CDR2: KGHDR and SFDVKD. CDR3 region: CATSAAGGSNEQYF. The CDR3 bases are TGTGCCACCAGTGCGGCGGGAGGGTCCAACGAGCAGTACTTC.

Only a few counts were recorded for this clonotype. J is TRBJ1-6 and V is TRBV12-3 or TRBV12-4; tentative D call: TRBD1 (5 bases). CDR3 length equals 14 residues. Trimming cost V 3 bases and J 7 bases, with 10 bases left between them. CDR3 in amino acids: CASSFGAGNSPLHF. CDR3 sequence (DNA): TGTGCCAGCAGTTTTGGGGCAGGGAATTCACCCCTCCACTTT.

The genes are TRBV3-1 and TRBJ2-5, with D perhaps matching TRBD2 (7 bases). CDR1 and CDR2 from the germline V gene are LGHDT and YNNKEL (reference sequence). The CDR3 has 15 amino acids. Between the trimmed V and J ends, which lost 4 bases and 5 bases, there was a span of 17 bases. CDR3 amino acids: CASSRMGGAGETQYF. CDR3 coding DNA: TGTGCCAGCAGCCGAATGGGGGGGGCCGGGGAGACCCAGTACTTC.

This chain links TRBV20-1 with TRBJ1-2; 8 bases are shared with TRBD1. Per germline, CDR1 DFQATT and CDR2 SNEGSKA (reference sequence). This CDR3 has 12 residues. V was clipped by 5 bases and J by 3 bases; unmatched bases: 2. As DNA, the CDR3 is TGCAGTGCTCAGACAGGGGACTATGGCTACACCTTC. This gives the protein CSAQTGDYGYTF.

The genes are TRBV5-1 and TRBJ2-3, with 8 bases fitting TRBD1. CDR1 and CDR2 (germline): SGHRS, YFSETQ. The V gene end was trimmed by 0 bases and the J gene end by 3 bases; junction bases not matched to a gene: 6. The CDR3 runs to 16 residues. The CDR3 loop reads CASSLVGQGGTDTQYF. CDR3 sequence (DNA): TGCGCCAGCAGCTTGGTAGGACAGGGTGGTACAGATACGCAGTATTTT.

This clonotype was detected only a few times. The chain recombines TRBV10-3 with TRBJ2-7; tentatively, D is TRBD1 (6 bases). Germline lookup yields CDR1 ENHRY and CDR2 SYGVKD. V was trimmed by 0 bases and J by 3 bases, leaving 12 bases between them. This CDR3 comprises 15 residues. This CDR3 is CAISESPDSNYEQYF. CDR3 bases: TGTGCCATCAGTGAGTCCCCGGACAGTAACTACGAGCAGTACTTC.

J is TRBJ1-2 and V is TRBV9; weak D call: TRBD1 (5 bases). The V gene's germline CDR1 is SGDLS and CDR2 YYNGEE. The CDR3 covers 13 residues. Trimming stripped 6 bases from V and 2 bases from J, with 11 bases between. CDR3 in amino acids: CASTRDQNYGYTF. In DNA, the CDR3 is TGTGCCAGCACCCGGGACCAAAACTATGGCTACACCTTC. Filled out from reference TRBV9 and TRBJ1-2, the complete variable domain reads DSGVTQTPKHLITATGQRVTLRCSPRSGDLSVYWYQQSLDQGLQFLIQYYNGEERAKGNILERFSAQQFPDLHSELNLSSLELGDSALYFCASTRDQNYGYTFGSGTRLTVV.

The V gene is TRBV11-2, the J gene TRBJ2-7; TRBD2 agrees at 10 bases. This CDR3 comprises 15 residues. Germline-derived CDR1 and CDR2 are SGHAT and FQNNGV. After removal of 1 base from V and 5 bases from J, the junction contained 5 bases not matched to a gene. The DNA for the CDR3 is TGTGCCAGCAGCTTAGGCTCCGGGACTAGCGACGAGCAGTACTTC. Translation: CASSLGSGTSDEQYF.

This clonotype occurred a few times. V usage is TRBV29-1 and J usage is TRBJ2-1; 11 bases are shared with TRBD1. CDR1 SQVTM and CDR2 ANQGSEA come from the germline V gene. The CDR3 loop spans 13 amino acids. V shed 7 bases and J 3 bases; nucleotides not matched to a gene: 2. The CDR3 loop is CSDGTGGYNEQFF. DNA for the CDR3: TGCAGCGACGGGACAGGGGGCTACAATGAGCAGTTCTTC.